This entry features one T cell receptor beta chain sequence. Its specificity is not known. The data were taken from a study of Graves' ophthalmopathy and Graves' hyperthyroidism. Study in general: Hyperthyroidism was considered stable when no ophthalmopathy appeared within 18 months of follow-up. Findings of the study overall: Most expanded clonotypes in thyroid above 0.001 frequency also showed up in blood.

This CDR3 is built from 15 residues. Trimming left V 6 bases short and J 5 bases short, with 14 bases between. The TCR beta CDR3 regions underwent amplification from RNA transcripts. Second-round multiplex PCR came after first-round RT-PCR with HTBI primers. TCRdb reprocessed the multiplex PCR reads via MiXCR and lists one record per CDR3 protein. Counted here are some 1.1 million distinct CDR3 sequences, 35% to 45% occurring once; the ten biggest clones make up 8.5% to 14%. The clonotype comes from an adult man with Graves' hyperthyroidism. The sample comprised peripheral blood or thyroid tissue (not recorded which). V is TRBV12-3 or TRBV12-4 and J is TRBJ1-6; D ambiguous. This chain's CDR3 is CASRNIGLHNSPLHF. Written as DNA, the CDR3 is TGTGCCAGCAGGAATATCGGACTGCATAATTCACCCCTCCACTTT.